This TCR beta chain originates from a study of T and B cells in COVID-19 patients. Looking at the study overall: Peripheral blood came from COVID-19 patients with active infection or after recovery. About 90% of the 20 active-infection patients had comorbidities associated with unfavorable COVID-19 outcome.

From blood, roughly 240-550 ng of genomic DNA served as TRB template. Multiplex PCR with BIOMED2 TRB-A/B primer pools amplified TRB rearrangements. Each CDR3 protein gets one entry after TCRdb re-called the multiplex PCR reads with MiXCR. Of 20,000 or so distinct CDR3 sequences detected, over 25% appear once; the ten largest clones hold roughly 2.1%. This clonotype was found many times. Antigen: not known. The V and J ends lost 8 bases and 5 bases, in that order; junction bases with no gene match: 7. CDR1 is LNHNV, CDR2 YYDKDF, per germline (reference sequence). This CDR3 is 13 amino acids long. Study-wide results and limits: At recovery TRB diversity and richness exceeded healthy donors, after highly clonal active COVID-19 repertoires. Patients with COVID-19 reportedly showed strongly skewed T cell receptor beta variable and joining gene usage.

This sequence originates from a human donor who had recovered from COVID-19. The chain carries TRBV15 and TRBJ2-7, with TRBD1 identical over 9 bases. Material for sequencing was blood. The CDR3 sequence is CATPGTGIHEQYF. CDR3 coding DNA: TGTGCCACCCCCGGGACAGGGATCCACGAGCAGTACTTC.